The T cell receptor beta chain described here comes from a study of cytomegalovirus exposure and HLA in healthy donors. Study-level findings and limits: Most TCR sequences proved rare, with some public TCRs found in many donors. The study labeled around 160 TCR beta chains cytomegalovirus-associated. In a later analysis, HLA-associated beta chains showed higher expansion and lower generation probabilities than comparable chains.

CDR1 is SEHNR, CDR2 FQNEAQ, per germline (reference sequence). The CDR3 sequence is 15 residues long. V shed 0 bases, J shed 5 bases, and the junction held 1 base outside the gene matches. Researchers ran the PCR with 60 Vbeta and 13 Jbeta primers. Repertoires were generated with immunoSEQ multiplex PCR, while TCRdb's copy carries only in-frame clones and drops some. The data contain under 200,000 clones, 81% of them singletons. On this clone itself: Its antigen is undetermined.

The source is a man aged 40-55 years in good health and CMV-seropositive. Sequencing was done on a sample of PBMCs. This chain joins TRBV7-9 and TRBJ1-6; 7 nucleotides align to TRBD1. CDR3 loop: CASSLAGTDNSPLHF. The CDR3 nucleotides read TGTGCCAGCAGCTTAGCTGGGACAGATAATTCACCCCTCCACTTT.